This TCR beta chain originates from a study of beta chain features in type 1 diabetes. Study results and caveats: In these data, an HLA type influence on TCRB rearrangement remained unresolved. All four CD4+ subsets from Type 1 diabetes patients carried moderately but significantly shorter TCRB CDR3s.

Via CD45RO/CCR7/CD25/CD127/CD95/CD27, cells of the CD4+ naive, central memory, regulatory and stem cell-like memory subsets were sorted. Expressed TCRB transcripts were sequenced because the entire RNA isolate underwent reverse transcription. It was found that naive, central memory and regulatory T cell samples averaged about 3.5 million reads. Some clones are missing from TCRdb's copy, which holds only in-frame ones; the method was immunoSEQ multiplex PCR. The top ten clones hold about 0.11% of a sample with 500,000 to 650,000 clones, about an eighth of them seen once. CDR1 KGHSH and CDR2 LQKENI come from the germline V gene. This CDR3 region has 16 residues. V lost 3 bases and J lost 2; bases outside the gene matches: 10. As regards this clone: The antigen remains unidentified.

Sequencing used naive CD4+ T cells from blood. The source of this sequence is a man between 25 and 39 years old with type 1 diabetes. This rearrangement joins TRBV18 to TRBJ2-7; 7 bases are shared with TRBD1. The CDR3 loop is CASSPAGGQVAYEQYF. The CDR3 bases are TGTGCCAGCTCACCCGCAGGGGGTCAGGTCGCCTACGAGCAGTACTTC.